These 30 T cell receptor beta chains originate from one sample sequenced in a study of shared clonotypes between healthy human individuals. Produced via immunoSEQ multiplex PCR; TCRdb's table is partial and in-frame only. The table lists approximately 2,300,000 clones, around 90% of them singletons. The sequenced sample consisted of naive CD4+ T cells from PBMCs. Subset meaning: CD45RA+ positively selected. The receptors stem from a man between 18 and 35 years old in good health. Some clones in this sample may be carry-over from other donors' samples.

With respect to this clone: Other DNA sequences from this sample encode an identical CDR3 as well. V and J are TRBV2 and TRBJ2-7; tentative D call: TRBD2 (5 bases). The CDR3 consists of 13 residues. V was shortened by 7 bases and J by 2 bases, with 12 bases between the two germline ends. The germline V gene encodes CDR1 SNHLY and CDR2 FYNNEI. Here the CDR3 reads CASTPGGPYEQYF. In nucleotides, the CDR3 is TGTGCCAGCACTCCAGGCGGGCCCTACGAGCAGTACTTC.

This chain's CDR3 is CAWTGGMYNEQFF. CDR3 coding DNA: TGTGCCTGGACGGGAGGAATGTACAATGAGCAGTTCTTC. The chain employs TRBV30 and TRBJ2-1, with 7 bases that match TRBD2. The CDR3 runs to 13 residues. CDR1 and CDR2 from the germline V gene are GTSNPN and SVGIG (reference sequence). The V segment lost 4 bases and the J segment 4 bases; nucleotides outside the gene matches: 4.

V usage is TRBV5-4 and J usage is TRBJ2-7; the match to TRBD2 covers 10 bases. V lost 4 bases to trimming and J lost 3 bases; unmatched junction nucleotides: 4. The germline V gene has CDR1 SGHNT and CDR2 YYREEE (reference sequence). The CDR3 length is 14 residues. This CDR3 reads CASSGTSASYEQYF. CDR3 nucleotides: TGTGCCAGCAGCGGGACTAGCGCTAGCTACGAGCAGTACTTC.

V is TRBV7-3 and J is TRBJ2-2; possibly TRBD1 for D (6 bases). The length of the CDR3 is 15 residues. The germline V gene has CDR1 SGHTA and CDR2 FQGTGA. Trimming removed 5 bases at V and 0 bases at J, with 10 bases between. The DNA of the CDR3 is TGTGCCAGCAGCCGAACAGGGTCGAACACCGGGGAGCTGTTTTTT. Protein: CASSRTGSNTGELFF.

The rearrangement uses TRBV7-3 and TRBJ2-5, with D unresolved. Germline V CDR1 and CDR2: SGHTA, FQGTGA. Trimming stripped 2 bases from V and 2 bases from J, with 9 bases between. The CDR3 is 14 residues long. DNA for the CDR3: TGTGCCAGCAGCTTATATCCGTCTCAAGAGACCCAGTACTTC. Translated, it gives CASSLYPSQETQYF.

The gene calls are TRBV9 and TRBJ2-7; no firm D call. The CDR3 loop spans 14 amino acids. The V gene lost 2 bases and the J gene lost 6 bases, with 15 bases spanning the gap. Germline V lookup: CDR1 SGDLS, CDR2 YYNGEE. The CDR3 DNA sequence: TGTGCCAGCAGCGTGGGCCCGACGGACGGCGAGCAGTACTTC. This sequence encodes CASSVGPTDGEQYF.

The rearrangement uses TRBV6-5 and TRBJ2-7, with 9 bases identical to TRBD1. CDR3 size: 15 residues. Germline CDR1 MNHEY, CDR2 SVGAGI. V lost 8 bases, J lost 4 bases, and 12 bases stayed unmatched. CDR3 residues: CASHRPTGGLYEQYF. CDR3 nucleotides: TGTGCCAGCCATCGGCCGACAGGGGGGTTATACGAGCAGTACTTC.

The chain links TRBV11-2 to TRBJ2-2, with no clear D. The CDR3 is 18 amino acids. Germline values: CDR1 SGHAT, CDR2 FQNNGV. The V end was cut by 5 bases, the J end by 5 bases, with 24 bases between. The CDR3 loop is CASSPGLWTERGTGELFF. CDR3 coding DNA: TGTGCCAGCAGCCCCGGGTTATGGACGGAGCGAGGTACCGGGGAGCTGTTTTTT.

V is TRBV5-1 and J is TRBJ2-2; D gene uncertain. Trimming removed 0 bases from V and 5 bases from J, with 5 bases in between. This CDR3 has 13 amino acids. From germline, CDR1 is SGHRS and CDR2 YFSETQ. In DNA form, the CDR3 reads TGCGCCAGCAGCTTGGAGGAGACCGGGGAGCTGTTTTTT. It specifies CASSLEETGELFF.

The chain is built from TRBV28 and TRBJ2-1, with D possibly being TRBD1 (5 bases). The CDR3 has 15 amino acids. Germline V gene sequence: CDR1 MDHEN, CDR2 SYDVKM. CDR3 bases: TGTGCTCACACATCCGTGGGGCAGTTATACAATGAGCAGTTCTTC. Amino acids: CAHTSVGQLYNEQFF.

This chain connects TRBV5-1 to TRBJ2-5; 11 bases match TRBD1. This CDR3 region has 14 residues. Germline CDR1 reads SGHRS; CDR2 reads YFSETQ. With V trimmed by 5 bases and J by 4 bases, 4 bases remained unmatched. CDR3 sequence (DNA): TGCGCCAGCAGGACGGGACAGGGGGTAGAGACCCAGTACTTC. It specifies CASRTGQGVETQYF.

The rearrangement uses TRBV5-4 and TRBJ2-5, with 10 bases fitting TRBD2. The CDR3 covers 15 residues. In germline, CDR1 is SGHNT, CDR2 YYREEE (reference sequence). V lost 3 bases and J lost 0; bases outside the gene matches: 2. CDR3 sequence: CASSSTSGNQETQYF. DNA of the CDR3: TGTGCCAGCAGCTCCACTAGCGGGAACCAAGAGACCCAGTACTTC. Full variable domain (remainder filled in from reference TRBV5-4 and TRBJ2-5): ETGVTQSPTHLIKTRGQQVTLRCSSQSGHNTVSWYQQALGQGPQFIFQYYREEENGRGNFPPRFSGLQFPNYSSELNVNALELDDSALYLCASSSTSGNQETQYFGPGTRLLVL.

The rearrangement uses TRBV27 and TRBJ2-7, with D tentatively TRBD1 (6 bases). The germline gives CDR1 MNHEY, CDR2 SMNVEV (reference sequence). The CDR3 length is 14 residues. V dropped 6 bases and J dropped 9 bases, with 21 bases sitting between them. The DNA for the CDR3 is TGTGCCAGCAGACCAATCCGGGACACGGAAGGGCAGTACTTC. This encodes CASRPIRDTEGQYF.

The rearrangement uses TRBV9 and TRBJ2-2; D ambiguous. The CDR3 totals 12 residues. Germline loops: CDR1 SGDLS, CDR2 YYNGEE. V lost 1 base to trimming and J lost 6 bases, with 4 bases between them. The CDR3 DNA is TGTGCCAGCAGCGTAATGGCCGGGGAGCTGTTTTTT. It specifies CASSVMAGELFF.

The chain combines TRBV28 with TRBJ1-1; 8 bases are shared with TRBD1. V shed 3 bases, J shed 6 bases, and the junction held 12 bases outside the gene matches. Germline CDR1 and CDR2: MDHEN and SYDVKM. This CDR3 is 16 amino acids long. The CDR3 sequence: CASSFPQGALRAEAFF. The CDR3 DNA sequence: TGTGCCAGCAGTTTCCCCCAGGGGGCGCTTCGTGCTGAAGCTTTCTTT. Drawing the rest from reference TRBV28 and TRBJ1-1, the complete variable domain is DVKVTQSSRYLVKRTGEKVFLECVQDMDHENMFWYRQDPGLGLRLIYFSYDVKMKEKGDIPEGYSVSREKKERFSLILESASTNQTSMYLCASSFPQGALRAEAFFGQGTRLTVV.

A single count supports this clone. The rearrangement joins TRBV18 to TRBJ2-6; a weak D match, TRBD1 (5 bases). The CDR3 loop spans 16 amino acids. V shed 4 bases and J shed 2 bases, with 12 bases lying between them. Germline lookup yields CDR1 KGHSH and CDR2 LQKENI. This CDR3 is CASSRIGAAGANVLTF. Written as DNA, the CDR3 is TGTGCCAGCTCACGGATAGGGGCCGCTGGGGCCAACGTCCTGACTTTC.

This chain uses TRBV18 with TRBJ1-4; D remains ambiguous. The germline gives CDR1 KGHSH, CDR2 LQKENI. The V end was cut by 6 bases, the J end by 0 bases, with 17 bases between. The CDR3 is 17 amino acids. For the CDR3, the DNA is TGTGCCAGCTCGCGACGGGAAGTCCCCTCAACTAATGAAAAACTGTTTTTT. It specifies CASSRREVPSTNEKLFF.

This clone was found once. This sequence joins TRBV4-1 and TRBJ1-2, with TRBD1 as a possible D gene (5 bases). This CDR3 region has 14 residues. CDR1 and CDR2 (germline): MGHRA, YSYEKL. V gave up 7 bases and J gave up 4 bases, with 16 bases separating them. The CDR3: CASTRTLLVYGYTF. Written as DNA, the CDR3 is TGCGCCAGCACCCGGACACTCCTGGTCTATGGCTACACCTTC.

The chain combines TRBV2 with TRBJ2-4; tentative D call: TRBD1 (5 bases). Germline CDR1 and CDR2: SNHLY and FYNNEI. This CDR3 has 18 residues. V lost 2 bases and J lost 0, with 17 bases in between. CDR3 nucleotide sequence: TGTGCCAGCAGTGAAAGACAAGGCAGGGTCGCAGCCAAAAACATTCAGTACTTC. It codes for CASSERQGRVAAKNIQYF.

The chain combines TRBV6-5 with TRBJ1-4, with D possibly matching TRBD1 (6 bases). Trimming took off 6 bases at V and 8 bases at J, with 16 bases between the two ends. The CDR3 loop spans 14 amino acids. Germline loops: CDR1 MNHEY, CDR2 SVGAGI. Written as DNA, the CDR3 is TGTGCCAGCAGGAGGACAGTGGGGGAAGAAAAACTGTTTTTT. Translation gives CASRRTVGEEKLFF.

The CDR3 is CSVDRGSGNEQFF. The CDR3 coding sequence is TGCAGCGTTGACAGGGGCAGTGGCAATGAGCAGTTCTTC. V gene TRBV29-1 combines with J gene TRBJ2-1; possibly TRBD1 for D (6 bases). Germline CDR1 reads SQVTM; CDR2 reads ANQGSEA. This CDR3 is 13 amino acids long. V was shortened by 3 bases and J by 6 bases, with 12 bases between the two germline ends.

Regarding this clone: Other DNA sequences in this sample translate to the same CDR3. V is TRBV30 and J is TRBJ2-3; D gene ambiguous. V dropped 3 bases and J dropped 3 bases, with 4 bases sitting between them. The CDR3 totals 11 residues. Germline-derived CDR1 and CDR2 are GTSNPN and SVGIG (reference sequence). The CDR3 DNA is TGTGCCTGGAGCGGAACAGATACGCAGTATTTT. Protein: CAWSGTDTQYF.

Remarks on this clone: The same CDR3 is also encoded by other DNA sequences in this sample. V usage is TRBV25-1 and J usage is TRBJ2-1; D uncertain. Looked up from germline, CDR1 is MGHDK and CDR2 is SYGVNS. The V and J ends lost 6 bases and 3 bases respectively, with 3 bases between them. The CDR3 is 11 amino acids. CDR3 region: CASSHYNEQFF. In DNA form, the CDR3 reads TGTGCCAGCAGCCACTACAATGAGCAGTTCTTC.

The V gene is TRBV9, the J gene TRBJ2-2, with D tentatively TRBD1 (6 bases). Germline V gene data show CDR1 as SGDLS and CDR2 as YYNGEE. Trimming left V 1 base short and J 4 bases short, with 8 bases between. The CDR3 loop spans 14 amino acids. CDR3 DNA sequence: TGTGCCAGCAGCGTAAACAGGGCCACCGGGGAGCTGTTTTTT. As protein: CASSVNRATGELFF.

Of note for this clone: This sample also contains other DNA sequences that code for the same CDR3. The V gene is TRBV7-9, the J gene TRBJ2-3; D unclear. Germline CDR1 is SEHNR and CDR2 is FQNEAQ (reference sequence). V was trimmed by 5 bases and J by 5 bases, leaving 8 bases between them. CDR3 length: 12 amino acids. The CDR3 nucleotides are TGTGCCAGCAGCCCGACGGGAGATACGCAGTATTTT. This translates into CASSPTGDTQYF.

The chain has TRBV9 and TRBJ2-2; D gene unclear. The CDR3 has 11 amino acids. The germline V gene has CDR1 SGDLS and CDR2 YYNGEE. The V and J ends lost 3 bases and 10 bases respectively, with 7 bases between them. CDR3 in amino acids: CASSASAELFF. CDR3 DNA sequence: TGTGCCAGCAGCGCCAGCGCGGAGCTGTTTTTT.

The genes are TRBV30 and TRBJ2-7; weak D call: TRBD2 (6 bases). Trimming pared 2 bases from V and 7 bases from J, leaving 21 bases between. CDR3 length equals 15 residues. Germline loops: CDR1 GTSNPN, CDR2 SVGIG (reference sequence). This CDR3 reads CAWSPLSGSSREQYF. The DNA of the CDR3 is TGTGCCTGGAGTCCCCTAAGCGGGTCGTCGAGGGAGCAGTACTTC.

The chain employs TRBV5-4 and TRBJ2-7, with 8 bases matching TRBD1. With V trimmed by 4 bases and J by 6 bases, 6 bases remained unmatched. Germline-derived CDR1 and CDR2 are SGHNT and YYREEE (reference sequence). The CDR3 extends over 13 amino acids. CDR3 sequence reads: CASSPDRVSEQYF. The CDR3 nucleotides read TGTGCCAGCAGCCCGGACAGGGTGAGCGAGCAGTACTTC.

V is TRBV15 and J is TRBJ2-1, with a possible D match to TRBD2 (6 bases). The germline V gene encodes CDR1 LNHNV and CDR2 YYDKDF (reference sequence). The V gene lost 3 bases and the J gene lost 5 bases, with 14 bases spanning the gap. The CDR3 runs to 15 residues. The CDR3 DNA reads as TGTGCCACCAGCAGGCAAAGGACTATCGACAATGAGCAGTTCTTC. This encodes CATSRQRTIDNEQFF.

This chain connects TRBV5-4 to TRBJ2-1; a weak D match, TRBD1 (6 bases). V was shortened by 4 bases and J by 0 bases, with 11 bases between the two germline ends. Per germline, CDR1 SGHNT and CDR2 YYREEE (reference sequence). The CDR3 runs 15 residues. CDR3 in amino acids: CASSRGQSSYNEQFF. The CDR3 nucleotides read TGTGCCAGCAGCCGCGGACAGAGCTCCTACAATGAGCAGTTCTTC.